This entry is about one T cell receptor beta chain. Trimming cost V 8 bases and J 5 bases, with 23 bases left between them. The CDR3 totals 15 residues. Germline V gene data show CDR1 as GTSNPN and CDR2 as SVGIG (reference sequence). Per the original methods: Reference gene primer amplification gave nucleated cell count estimates. Assay: immunoSEQ multiplex PCR; the TCRdb copy retains only in-frame clones and omits some. V, J and clone size reflect that table, while D and trimming were determined from the DNA. This table holds 120,000 to 150,000 clones, approximately 90% found once. The data belong to a study of blood T cell repertoires in COVID-19. Study as a whole: Spain, Italy and the United States supplied samples that represented acute and convalescent COVID-19.

This clonotype was obtained from a woman aged 45-59 years with acute or convalescent COVID-19. The sample was peripheral blood. This chain joins TRBV30 and TRBJ2-3, with D perhaps TRBD2 (5 bases). The CDR3 DNA reads as TGTGCCAGTACCCCAGGAGGTCTCTCCGGAGATACGCAGTATTTT. This codes for CASTPGGLSGDTQYF.